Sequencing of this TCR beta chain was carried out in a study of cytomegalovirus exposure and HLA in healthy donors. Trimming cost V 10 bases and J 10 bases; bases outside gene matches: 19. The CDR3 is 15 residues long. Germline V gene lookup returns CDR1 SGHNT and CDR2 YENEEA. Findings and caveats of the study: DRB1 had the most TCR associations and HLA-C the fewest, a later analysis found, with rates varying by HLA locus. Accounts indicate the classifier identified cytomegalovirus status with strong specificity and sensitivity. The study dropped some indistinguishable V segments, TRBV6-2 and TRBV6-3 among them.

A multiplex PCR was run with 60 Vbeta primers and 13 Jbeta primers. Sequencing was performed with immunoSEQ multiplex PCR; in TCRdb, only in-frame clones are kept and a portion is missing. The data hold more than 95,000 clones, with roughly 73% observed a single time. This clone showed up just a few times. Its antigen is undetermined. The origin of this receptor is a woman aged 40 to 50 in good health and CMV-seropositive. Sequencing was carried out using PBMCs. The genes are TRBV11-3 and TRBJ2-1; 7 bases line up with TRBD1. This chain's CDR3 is CATKGISTGDVEQFF. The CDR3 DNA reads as TGTGCCACCAAAGGAATATCTACAGGGGACGTGGAGCAGTTCTTC.